This T cell receptor beta chain appears in the sequencing data of a study of OX40 agonist ivuxolimab in advanced cancers. About the research overall: Patients were given ivuxolimab, an antibody that agonizes OX40 (CD134).

Sequencing was performed with immunoSEQ multiplex PCR; in TCRdb, only in-frame clones are kept and a portion is missing. In the table there are approximately 70,000 clones, 90% to 95% of which are singletons. The germline V gene has CDR1 GTSNPN and CDR2 SVGIG (reference sequence). This CDR3 spans 12 amino acids. Remarks on this clone: Germline is not matched at one junction end, which may reflect a read error. Other DNA sequences of this sample code for an identical CDR3.

Sequenced material: CD4+ or CD8+ T cells sorted from blood, taken in a trial of the OX40 agonist ivuxolimab. The sequence derives from an adult with an advanced solid tumor such as melanoma, head and neck, liver or kidney cancer. The genes are TRBV30 and TRBJ1-4; D possibly corresponds to TRBD1 (6 bases). The CDR3 DNA follows: TGTGCCTGGAGTAAACAGGGTGAAAAGCTGTTTTTT. This translates into CAWSKQGEKLFF.